This entry describes one T cell receptor (beta chain). This sample was included in a study of blood T cell repertoires in COVID-19. Profiling relied on immunoSEQ multiplex PCR, and the TCRdb table lists in-frame clones only, not all of them. This table has 150,000 to 180,000 clones, 83% appearing once. The TCR originated in a woman aged 55-70 years with COVID-19, enrolled during active disease. The material sequenced was peripheral blood.

This CDR3 is CASSITNRGEAFF. CDR3 sequence (DNA): TGTGCCAGTAGTATCACAAACAGGGGTGAAGCTTTCTTT. The V gene is TRBV19, the J gene TRBJ1-1, with TRBD1 matching 7 bases. After removal of 3 bases from V and 7 bases from J, the junction contained 5 bases not matched to a gene. There are 13 residues in the CDR3. The germline V gene has CDR1 LNHDA and CDR2 SQIVND (reference sequence).